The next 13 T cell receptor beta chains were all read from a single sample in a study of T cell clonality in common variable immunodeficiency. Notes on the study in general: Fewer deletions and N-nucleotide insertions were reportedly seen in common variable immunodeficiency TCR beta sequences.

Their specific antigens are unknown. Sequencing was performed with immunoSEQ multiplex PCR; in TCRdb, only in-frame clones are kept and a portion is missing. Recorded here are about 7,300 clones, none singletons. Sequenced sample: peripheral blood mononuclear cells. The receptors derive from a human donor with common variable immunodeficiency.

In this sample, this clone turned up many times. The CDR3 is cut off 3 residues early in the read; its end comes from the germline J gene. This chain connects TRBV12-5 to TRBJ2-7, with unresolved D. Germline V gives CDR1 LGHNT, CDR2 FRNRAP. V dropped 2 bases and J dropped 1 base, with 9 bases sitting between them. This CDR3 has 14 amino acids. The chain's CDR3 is CASGLSVLSYEQYF. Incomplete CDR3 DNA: TGTGCTAGTGGTTTGAGTGTACTATCCTACGAG. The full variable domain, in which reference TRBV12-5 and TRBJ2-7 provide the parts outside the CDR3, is DARVTQTPRHKVTEMGQEVTMRCQPILGHNTVFWYRQTMMQGLELLAYFRNRAPLDDSGMPKDRFSAEMPDATLATLKIQPSEPRDSAVYFCASGLSVLSYEQYFGPGTRLTVT.

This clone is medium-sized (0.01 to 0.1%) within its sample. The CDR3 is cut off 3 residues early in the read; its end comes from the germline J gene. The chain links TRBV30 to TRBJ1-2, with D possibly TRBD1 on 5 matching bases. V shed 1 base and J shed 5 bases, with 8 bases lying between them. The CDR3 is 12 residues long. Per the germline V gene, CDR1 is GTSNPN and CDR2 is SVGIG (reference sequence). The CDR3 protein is CAWSAGSYGYTF. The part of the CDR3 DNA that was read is TGTGCCTGGAGTGCAGGGTCGTATGGC.

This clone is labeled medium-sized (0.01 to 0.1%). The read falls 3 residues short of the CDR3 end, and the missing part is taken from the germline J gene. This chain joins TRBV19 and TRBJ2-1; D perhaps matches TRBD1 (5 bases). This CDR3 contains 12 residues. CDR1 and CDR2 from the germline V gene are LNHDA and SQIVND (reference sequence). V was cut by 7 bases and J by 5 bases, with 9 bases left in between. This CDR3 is CASNLGDNEQFF. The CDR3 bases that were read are TGTGCCAGTAATTTAGGGGACAATGAG.

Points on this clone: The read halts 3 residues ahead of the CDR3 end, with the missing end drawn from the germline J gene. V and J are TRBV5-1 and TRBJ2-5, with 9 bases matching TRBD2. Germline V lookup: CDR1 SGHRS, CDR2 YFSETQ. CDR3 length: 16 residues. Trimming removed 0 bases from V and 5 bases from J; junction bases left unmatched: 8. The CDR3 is CASSLGTLAGLETQYF. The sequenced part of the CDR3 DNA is TGCGCCAGCAGCTTGGGGACCCTAGCGGGATTGGAGACC.

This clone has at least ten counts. CDR3 DNA, as far as it was read: TGTGCCAGCAGTTCCCATTTCGGACTAGCGGCCCAGTGGGATACG. Amino acid sequence: CASSSHFGLAAQWDT. The whole CDR3 reads CASSSHFGLAAQWDTQYF. The chain couples TRBV28 to TRBJ2-3; TRBD2 agrees at 10 bases. The read terminates 3 residues before the CDR3 end, so the remaining end is supplied by the germline J gene. The CDR3 covers 18 residues. Trimming cost V 4 bases and J 6 bases; bases outside gene matches: 16. Germline loops: CDR1 MDHEN, CDR2 SYDVKM.

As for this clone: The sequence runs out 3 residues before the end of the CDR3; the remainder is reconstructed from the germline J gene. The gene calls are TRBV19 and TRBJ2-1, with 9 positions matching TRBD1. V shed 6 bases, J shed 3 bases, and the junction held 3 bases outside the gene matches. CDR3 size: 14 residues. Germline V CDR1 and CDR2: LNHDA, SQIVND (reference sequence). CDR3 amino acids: CASRRDRDYNEQFF. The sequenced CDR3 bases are TGTGCCAGTAGGCGGGACAGGGACTACAATGAG.

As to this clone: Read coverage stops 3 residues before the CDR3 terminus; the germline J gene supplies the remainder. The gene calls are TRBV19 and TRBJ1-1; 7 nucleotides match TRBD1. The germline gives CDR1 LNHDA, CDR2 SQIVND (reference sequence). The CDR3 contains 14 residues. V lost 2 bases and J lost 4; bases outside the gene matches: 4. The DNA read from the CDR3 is TGTGCCAGTAGTATAAGGGGGCCGGGCACTGAA. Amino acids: CASSIRGPGTE. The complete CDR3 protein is CASSIRGPGTEAFF.

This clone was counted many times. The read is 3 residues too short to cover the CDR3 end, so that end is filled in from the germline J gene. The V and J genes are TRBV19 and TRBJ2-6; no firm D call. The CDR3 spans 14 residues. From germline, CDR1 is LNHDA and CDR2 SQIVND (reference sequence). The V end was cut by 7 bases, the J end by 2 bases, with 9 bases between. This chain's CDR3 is CASNRGTGANVLTF. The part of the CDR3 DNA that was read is TGTGCCAGTAACAGAGGCACTGGGGCCAACGTC.

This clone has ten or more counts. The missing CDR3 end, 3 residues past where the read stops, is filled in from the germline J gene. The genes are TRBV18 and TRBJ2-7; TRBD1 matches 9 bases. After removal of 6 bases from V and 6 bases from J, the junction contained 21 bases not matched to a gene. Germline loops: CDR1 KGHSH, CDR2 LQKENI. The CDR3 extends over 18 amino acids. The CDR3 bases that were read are TGTGCCAGCTCCCGCGAGCCGACAGGGGGGAATCTCCTGGGCGAG. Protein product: CASSREPTGGNLLGE. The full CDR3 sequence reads CASSREPTGGNLLGEQYF.

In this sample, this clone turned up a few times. CDR3 amino acids: CASKDWTSVDTDTQYF. The DNA read from the CDR3 is TGTGCCAGCAAAGACTGGACTAGCGTAGACACAGATACG. The genes are TRBV6-2 or TRBV6-3 and TRBJ2-3; 9 bases agree with TRBD2. Read coverage stops 3 residues before the CDR3 terminus; the germline J gene supplies the remainder. The germline gives CDR1 MNHEY, CDR2 SVGEGT. The CDR3 spans 16 residues. The junction had 10 bases not matched to a gene; V was cut back by 7 bases and J by 2 bases.

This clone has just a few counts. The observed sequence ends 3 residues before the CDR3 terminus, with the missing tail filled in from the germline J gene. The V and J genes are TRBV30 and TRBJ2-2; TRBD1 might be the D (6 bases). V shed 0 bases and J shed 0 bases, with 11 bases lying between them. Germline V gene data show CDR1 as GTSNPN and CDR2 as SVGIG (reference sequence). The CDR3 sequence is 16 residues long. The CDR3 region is CAWSVRWGPNTGELFF. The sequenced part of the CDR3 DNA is TGTGCCTGGAGTGTGCGGTGGGGGCCGAACACCGGGGAG.

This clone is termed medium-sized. The CDR3: CASGRTGVDSPLHF. CDR3 DNA, as far as it was read: TGTGCCAGCGGAAGGACAGGGGTCGATTCACCC. This sequence joins TRBV7-9 and TRBJ1-6; TRBD1 matches 9 bases. The CDR3 end falls 3 residues outside the read, so it is completed with the germline J gene. Unmatched junction bases numbered 7, after V lost 8 bases and J lost 8 bases. The CDR3 is 14 residues long. Germline V lookup: CDR1 SEHNR, CDR2 FQNEAQ (reference sequence).

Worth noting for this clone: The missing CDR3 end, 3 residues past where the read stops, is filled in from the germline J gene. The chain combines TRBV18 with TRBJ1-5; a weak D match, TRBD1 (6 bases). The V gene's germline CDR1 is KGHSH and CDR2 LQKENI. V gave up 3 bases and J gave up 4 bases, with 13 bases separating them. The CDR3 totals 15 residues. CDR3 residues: CASSPEQGNNQPQHF. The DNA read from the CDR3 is TGTGCCAGCTCACCTGAACAGGGAAATAATCAGCCC.